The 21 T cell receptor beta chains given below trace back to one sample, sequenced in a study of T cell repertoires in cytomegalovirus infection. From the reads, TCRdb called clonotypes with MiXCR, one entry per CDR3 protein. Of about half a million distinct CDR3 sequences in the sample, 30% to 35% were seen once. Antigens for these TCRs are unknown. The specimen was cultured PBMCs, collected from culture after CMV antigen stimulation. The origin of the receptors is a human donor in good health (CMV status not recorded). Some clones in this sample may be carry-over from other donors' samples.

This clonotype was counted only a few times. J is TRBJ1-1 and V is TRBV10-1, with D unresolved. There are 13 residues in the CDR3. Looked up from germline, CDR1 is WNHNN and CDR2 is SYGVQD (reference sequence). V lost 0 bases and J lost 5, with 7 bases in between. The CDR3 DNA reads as TGCGCCAGCAGTGAGTCACGGAGGACTGAAGCTTTCTTT. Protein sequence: CASSESRRTEAFF.

The CDR3 DNA reads as TGCGCCAGCAGCCAAGGTCCGGCAGAGGAATGGGAGACCCAGTACTTC. It is translated as CASSQGPAEEWETQYF. This chain links TRBV4-1 with TRBJ2-5; D unclear. This CDR3 has 16 residues. Between the trimmed V and J ends, which lost 1 base and 5 bases, there was a span of 17 bases. CDR1 and CDR2 (germline): MGHRA, YSYEKL.

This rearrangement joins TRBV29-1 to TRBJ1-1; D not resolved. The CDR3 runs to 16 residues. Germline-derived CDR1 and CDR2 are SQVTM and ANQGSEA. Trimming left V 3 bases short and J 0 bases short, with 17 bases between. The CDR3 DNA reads TGCAGCGTTGAGGCTAGCTGGGGAACTATGAACACTGAAGCTTTCTTT. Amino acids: CSVEASWGTMNTEAFF.

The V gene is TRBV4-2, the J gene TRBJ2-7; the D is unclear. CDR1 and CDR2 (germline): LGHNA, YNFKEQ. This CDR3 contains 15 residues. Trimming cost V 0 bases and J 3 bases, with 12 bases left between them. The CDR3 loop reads CASSQEWEDYYEQYF. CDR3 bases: TGTGCCAGCAGCCAAGAATGGGAAGATTACTACGAGCAGTACTTC.

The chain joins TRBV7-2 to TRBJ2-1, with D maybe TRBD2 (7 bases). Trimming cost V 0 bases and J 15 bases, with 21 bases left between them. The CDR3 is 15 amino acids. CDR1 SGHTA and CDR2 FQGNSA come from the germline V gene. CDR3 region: CASSLAAGGGSRGFF. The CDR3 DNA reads TGTGCCAGCAGCTTAGCTGCTGGGGGCGGGAGTAGGGGGTTCTTC.

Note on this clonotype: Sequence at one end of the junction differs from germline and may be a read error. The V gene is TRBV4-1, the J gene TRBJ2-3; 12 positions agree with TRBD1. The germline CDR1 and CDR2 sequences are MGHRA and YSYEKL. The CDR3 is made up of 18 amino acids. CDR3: CASSQDRWGTGGTDTQYF. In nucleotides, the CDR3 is TGCGCCAGCAGCCAAGATCGTTGGGGGACAGGGGGCACGGATACGCAGTATTTT.

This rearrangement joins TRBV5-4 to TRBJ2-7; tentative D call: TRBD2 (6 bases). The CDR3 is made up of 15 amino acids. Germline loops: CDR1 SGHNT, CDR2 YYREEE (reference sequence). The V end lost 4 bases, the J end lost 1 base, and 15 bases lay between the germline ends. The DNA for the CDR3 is TGTGCCAGCAGCCCGGGACTCTACAGATCCTACGAGCAGTACTTC. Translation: CASSPGLYRSYEQYF. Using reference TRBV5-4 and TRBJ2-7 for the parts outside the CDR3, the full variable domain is ETGVTQSPTHLIKTRGQQVTLRCSSQSGHNTVSWYQQALGQGPQFIFQYYREEENGRGNFPPRFSGLQFPNYSSELNVNALELDDSALYLCASSPGLYRSYEQYFGPGTRLTVT.

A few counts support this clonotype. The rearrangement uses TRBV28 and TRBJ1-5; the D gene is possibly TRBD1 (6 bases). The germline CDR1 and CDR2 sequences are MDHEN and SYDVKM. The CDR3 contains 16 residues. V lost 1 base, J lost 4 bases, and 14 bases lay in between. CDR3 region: CASSLLQGGPNQPQHF. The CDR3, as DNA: TGTGCCAGCAGTTTATTACAGGGAGGACCTAATCAGCCCCAGCATTTT. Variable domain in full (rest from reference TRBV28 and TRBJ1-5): DVKVTQSSRYLVKRTGEKVFLECVQDMDHENMFWYRQDPGLGLRLIYFSYDVKMKEKGDIPEGYSVSREKKERFSLILESASTNQTSMYLCASSLLQGGPNQPQHFGDGTRLSIL.

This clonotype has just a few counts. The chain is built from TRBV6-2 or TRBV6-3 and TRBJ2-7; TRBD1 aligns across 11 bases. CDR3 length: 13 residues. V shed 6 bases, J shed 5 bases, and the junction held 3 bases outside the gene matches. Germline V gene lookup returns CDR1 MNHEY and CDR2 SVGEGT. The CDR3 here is CASRRTGGDEQYF. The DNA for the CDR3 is TGTGCCAGCAGAAGGACAGGGGGCGACGAGCAGTACTTC.

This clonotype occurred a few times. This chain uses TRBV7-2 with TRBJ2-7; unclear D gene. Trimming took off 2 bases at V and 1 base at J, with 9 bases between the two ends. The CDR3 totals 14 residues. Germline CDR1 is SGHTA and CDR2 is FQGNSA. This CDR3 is CASSLSYQSYEQYF. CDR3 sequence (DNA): TGTGCCAGCAGCTTAAGTTATCAGTCCTACGAGCAGTACTTC.

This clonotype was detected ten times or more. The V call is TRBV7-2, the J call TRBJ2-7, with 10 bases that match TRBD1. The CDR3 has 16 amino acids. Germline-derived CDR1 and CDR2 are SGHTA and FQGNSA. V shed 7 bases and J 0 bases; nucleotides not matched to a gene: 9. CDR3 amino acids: CASNKRGQGSSYEQYF. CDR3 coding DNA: TGTGCCAGCAACAAAAGGGGACAGGGGAGCTCCTACGAGCAGTACTTC. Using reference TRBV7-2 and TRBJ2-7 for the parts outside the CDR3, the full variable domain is GAGVSQSPSNKVTEKGKDVELRCDPISGHTALYWYRQSLGQGLEFLIYFQGNSAPDKSGLPSDRFSAERTGGSVSTLTIQRTQQEDSAVYLCASNKRGQGSSYEQYFGPGTRLTVT.

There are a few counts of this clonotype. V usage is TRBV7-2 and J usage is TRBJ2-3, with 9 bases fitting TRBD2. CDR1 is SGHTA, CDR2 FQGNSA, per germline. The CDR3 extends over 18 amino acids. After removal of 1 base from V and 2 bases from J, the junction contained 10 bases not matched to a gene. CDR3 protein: CASSLDGALAGYTDTQYF. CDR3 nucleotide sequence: TGTGCCAGCAGCTTAGATGGTGCGCTAGCGGGATACACAGATACGCAGTATTTT. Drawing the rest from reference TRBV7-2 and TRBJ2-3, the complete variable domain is GAGVSQSPSNKVTEKGKDVELRCDPISGHTALYWYRQSLGQGLEFLIYFQGNSAPDKSGLPSDRFSAERTGGSVSTLTIQRTQQEDSAVYLCASSLDGALAGYTDTQYFGPGTRLTVL.

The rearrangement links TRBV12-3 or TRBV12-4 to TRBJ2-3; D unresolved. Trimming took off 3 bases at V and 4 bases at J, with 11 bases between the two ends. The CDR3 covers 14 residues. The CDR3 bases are TGTGCCAGCAGTTTTCCCCAGGCCCCAGATACGCAGTATTTT. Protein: CASSFPQAPDTQYF.

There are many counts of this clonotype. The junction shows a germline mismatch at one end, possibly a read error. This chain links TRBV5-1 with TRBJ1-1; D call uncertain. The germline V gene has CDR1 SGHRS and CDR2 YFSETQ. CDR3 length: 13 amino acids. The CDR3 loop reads CASSLVANTEAFF. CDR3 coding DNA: TGTGCCAGCAGCCTGGTAGCGAACACTGAAGCTTTCTTT. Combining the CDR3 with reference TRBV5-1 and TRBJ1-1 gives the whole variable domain KAGVTQTPRYLIKTRGQQVTLSCSPISGHRSVSWYQQTPGQGLQFLFEYFSETQRNKGNFPGRFSGRQFSNSRSEMNVSTLELGDSALYLCASSLVANTEAFFGQGTRLTVV.

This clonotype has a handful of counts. In DNA, the CDR3 is TGTGCCACTAAGAGGGGGTCGAACTACAATGAGCAGTTCTTC. The encoded protein is CATKRGSNYNEQFF. V and J are TRBV6-6 and TRBJ2-1; D perhaps matches TRBD1 (6 bases). The CDR3 spans 14 residues. Trimming left V 10 bases short and J 3 bases short, with 16 bases between. Germline V gene data show CDR1 as MNHNY and CDR2 as SVGAGI (reference sequence).

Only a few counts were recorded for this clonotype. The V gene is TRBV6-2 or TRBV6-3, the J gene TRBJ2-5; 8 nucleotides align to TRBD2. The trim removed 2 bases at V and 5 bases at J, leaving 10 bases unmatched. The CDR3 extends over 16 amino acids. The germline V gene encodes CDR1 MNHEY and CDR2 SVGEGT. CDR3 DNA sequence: TGTGCCAGCAGTTACGGAGCTAGCGGGTTAAGCGAGACCCAGTACTTC. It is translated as CASSYGASGLSETQYF.

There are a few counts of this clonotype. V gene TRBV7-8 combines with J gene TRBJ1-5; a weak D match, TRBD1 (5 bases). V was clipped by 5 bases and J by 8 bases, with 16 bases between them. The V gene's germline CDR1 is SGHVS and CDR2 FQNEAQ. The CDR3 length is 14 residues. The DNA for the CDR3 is TGTGCCAGCAGCGAAAGACAGACTCATGAGCCCCAGCATTTT. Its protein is CASSERQTHEPQHF.

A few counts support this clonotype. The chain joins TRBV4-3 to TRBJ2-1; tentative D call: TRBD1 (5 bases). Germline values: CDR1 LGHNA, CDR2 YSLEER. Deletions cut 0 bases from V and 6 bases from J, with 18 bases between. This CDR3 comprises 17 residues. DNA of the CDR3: TGCGCCAGCAGCCAAGAGGGTGTCGGCCGGACAACCAATGAGCAGTTCTTC. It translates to CASSQEGVGRTTNEQFF.

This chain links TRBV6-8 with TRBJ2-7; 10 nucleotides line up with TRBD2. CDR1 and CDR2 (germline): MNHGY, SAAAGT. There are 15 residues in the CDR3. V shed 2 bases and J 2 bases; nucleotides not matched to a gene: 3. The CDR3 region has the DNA TGTGCCAGCAGTTACACCGGACTAGCGGCCTACGAGCAGTACGTC. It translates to CASSYTGLAAYEQYV.

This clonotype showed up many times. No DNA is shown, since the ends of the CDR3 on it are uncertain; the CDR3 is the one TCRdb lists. The CDR3 spells CASSFGPGEQYF. The chain combines TRBV7-2 with TRBJ2-7; the DNA was not used to check the table's D call, TRBD1. Inclusive of both ends, the CDR3 amounts to 12 amino acids. Germline CDR1 and CDR2: SGHTA and FQGNSA.

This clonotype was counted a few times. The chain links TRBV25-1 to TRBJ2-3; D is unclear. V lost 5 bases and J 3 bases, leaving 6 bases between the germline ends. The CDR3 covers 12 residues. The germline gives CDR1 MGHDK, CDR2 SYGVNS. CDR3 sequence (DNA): TGTGCCAGCAGTCCGCAAACAGATACGCAGTATTTT. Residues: CASSPQTDTQYF.